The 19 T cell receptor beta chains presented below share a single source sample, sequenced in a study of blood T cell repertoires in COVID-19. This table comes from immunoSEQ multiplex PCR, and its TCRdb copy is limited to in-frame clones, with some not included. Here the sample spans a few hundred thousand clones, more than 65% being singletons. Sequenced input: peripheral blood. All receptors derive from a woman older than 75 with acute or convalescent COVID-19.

This CDR3 reads CASSVAGGNTGELFF. DNA of the CDR3: TGTGCCAGCAGCGTAGCGGGGGGGAACACCGGGGAGCTGTTTTTT. V gene TRBV2 combines with J gene TRBJ2-2, with 10 nucleotides matching TRBD2. Germline V gene sequence: CDR1 SNHLY, CDR2 FYNNEI. Trimming at V came to 6 bases and at J to 1 base, leaving 2 bases not matched to a gene. The CDR3 is made up of 15 amino acids.

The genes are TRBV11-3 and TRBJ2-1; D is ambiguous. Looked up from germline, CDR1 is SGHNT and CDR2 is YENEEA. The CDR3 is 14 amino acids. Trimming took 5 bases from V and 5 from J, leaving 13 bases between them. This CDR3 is CASSPPLPNNEQFF. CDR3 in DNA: TGTGCCAGCAGCCCCCCCCTACCTAACAATGAGCAGTTCTTC.

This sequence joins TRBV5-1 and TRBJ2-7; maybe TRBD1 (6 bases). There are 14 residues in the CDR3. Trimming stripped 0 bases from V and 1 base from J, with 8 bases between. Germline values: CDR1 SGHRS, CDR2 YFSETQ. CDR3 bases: TGCGCCAGCAGCTTGGAGAGGGGGTCCTACGAGCAGTACTTC. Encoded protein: CASSLERGSYEQYF.

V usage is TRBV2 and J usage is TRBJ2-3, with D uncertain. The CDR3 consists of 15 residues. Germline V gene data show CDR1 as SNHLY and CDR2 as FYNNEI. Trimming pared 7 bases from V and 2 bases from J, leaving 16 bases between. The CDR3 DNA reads TGTGCCAGCATGCAGACTGCCCCAAACACAGATACGCAGTATTTT. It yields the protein CASMQTAPNTDTQYF.

The CDR3 coding sequence is TGTGCCAGCAGTTACTCGACAACGAACACTGAAGCTTTCTTT. Encoded protein: CASSYSTTNTEAFF. The chain joins TRBV6-6 to TRBJ1-1; D ambiguous. Germline V gene sequence: CDR1 MNHNY, CDR2 SVGAGI (reference sequence). The length of the CDR3 is 14 residues. Between the trimmed V and J ends, which lost 0 bases and 1 base, there was a span of 6 bases.

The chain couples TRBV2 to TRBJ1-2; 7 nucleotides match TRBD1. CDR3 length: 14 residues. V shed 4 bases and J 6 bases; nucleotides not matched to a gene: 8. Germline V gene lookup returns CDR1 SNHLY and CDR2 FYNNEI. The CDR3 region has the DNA TGTGCCAGCAGTGGGGACAGAGGGCACGATGGCTACACCTTC. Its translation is CASSGDRGHDGYTF.

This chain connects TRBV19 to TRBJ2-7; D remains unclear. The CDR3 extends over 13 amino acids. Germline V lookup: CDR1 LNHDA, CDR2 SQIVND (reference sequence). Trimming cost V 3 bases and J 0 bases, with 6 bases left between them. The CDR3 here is CASSIDTSYEQYF. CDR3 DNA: TGTGCCAGTAGTATCGACACCTCCTACGAGCAGTACTTC.

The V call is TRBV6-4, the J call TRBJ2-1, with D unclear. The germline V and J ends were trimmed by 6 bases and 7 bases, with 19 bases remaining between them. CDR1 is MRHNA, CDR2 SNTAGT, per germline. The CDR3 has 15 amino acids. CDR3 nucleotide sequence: TGTGCCAGCAGCGACGGCGGCAGTTCCCTTAATGAGCAGTTCTTC. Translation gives CASSDGGSSLNEQFF.

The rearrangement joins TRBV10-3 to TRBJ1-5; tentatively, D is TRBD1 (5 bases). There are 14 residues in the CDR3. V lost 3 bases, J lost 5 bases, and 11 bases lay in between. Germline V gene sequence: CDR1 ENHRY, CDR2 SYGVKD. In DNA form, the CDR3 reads TGTGCCATCAGTGATCAGGGTATGTATCAGCCCCAGCATTTT. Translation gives CAISDQGMYQPQHF.

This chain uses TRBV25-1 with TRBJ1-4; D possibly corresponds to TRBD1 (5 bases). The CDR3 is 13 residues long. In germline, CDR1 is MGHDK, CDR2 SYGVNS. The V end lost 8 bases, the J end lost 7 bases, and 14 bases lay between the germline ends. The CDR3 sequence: CASALGGSEKLFF. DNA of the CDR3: TGTGCCAGCGCCCTGGGGGGAAGTGAAAAACTGTTTTTT. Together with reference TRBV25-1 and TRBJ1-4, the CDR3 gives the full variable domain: EADIYQTPRYLVIGTGKKITLECSQTMGHDKMYWYQQDPGMELHLIHYSYGVNSTEKGDLSSESTVSRIRTEHFPLTLESARPSHTSQYLCASALGGSEKLFFGSGTQLSVL.

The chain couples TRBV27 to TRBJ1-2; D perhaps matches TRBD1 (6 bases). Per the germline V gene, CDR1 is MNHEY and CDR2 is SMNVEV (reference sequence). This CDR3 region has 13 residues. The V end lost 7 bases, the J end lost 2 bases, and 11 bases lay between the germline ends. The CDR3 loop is CASTGGANYGYTF. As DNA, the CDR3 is TGTGCCAGCACCGGGGGGGCCAACTATGGCTACACCTTC.

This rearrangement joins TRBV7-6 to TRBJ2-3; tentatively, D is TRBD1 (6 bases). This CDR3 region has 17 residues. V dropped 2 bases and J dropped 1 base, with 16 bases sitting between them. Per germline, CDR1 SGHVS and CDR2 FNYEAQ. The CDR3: CASSLTGTGTGTDTQYF. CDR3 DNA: TGTGCCAGCAGCTTAACAGGGACGGGGACGGGCACAGATACGCAGTATTTT.

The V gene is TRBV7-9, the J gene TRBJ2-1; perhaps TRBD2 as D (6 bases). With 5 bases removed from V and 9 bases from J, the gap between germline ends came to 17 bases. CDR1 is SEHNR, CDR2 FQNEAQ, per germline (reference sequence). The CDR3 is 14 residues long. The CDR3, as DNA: TGTGCCAGCAGCCCGGGACTTCCTTTCTCTGAGCAGTTCTTC. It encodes CASSPGLPFSEQFF.

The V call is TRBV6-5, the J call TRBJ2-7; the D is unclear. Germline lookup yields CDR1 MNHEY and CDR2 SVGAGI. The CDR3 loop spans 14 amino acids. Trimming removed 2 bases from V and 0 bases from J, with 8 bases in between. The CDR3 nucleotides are TGTGCCAGCAGTTACGGGCAGAACTCCTACGAGCAGTACTTC. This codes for CASSYGQNSYEQYF.

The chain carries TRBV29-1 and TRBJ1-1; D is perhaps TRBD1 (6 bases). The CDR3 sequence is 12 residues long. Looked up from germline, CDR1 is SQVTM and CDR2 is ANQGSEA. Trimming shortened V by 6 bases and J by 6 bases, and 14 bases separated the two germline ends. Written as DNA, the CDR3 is TGCAGCGTCGCGCAGGGGATCGCTGAAGCTTTCTTT. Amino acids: CSVAQGIAEAFF.

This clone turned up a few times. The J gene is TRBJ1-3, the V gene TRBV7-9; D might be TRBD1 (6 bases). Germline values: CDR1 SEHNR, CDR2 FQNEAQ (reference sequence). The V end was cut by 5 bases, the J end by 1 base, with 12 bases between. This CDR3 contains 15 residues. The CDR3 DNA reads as TGTGCCAGCAGCCATCAGGGGTCTTCTGGAAACACCATATATTTT. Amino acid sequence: CASSHQGSSGNTIYF. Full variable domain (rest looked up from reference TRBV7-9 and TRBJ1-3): DTGVSQNPRHKITKRGQNVTFRCDPISEHNRLYWYRQTLGQGPEFLTYFQNEAQLEKSRLLSDRFSAERPKGSFSTLEIQRTEQGDSAMYLCASSHQGSSGNTIYFGEGSWLTVV.

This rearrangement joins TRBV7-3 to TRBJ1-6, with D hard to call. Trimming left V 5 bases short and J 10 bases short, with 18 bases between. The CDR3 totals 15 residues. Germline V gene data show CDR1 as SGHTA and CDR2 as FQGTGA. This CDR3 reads CASSPGLRSGSPLHF. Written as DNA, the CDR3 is TGTGCCAGCAGCCCGGGATTGAGGTCTGGATCACCCCTCCACTTT. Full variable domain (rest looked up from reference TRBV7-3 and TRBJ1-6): GAGVSQTPSNKVTEKGKYVELRCDPISGHTALYWYRQSLGQGPEFLIYFQGTGAADDSGLPNDRFFAVRPEGSVSTLKIQRTERGDSAVYLCASSPGLRSGSPLHFGNGTRLTVT.

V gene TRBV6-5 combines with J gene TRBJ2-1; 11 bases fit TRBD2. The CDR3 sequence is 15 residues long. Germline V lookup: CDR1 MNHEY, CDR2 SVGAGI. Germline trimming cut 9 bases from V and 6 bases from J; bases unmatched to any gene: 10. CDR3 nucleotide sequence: TGTGCCAGTCAACTTAGCGGGGGGGCTGTCAATGAGCAGTTCTTC. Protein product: CASQLSGGAVNEQFF.

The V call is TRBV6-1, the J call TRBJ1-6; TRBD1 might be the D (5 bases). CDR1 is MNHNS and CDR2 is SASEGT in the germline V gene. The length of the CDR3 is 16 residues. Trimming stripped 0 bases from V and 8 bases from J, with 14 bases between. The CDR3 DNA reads TGTGCCAGCAGTGAAGCGGGGCAGGTTCCCGATTCACCCCTCCACTTT. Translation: CASSEAGQVPDSPLHF.